The 24 T cell receptor beta chains reported below all come from one sample, sequenced in a study of cytomegalovirus exposure and HLA in healthy donors. Assay: immunoSEQ multiplex PCR; the TCRdb copy retains only in-frame clones and omits some. The sample holds roughly 64,000 clones, approximately 95% seen once. Sequencing was done on a sample of PBMCs. The source is a woman younger than 35 in good health and CMV-seropositive.

The chain links TRBV29-1 to TRBJ2-1, with 8 bases aligning to TRBD1. Germline V gives CDR1 SQVTM, CDR2 ANQGSEA. V trimming: 5 bases; J trimming: 10 bases; junction bases outside the gene matches: 13. The CDR3 consists of 14 residues. CDR3 coding DNA: TGCAGCGTTTCTACGACAGGGGCCCACGGGGAGCAGTTCTTC. Protein: CSVSTTGAHGEQFF.

The chain recombines TRBV15 with TRBJ1-4, with 8 bases fitting TRBD1. Germline CDR1 reads LNHNV; CDR2 reads YYDKDF (reference sequence). This CDR3 spans 15 amino acids. The V segment lost 6 bases and the J segment 4 bases; nucleotides outside the gene matches: 7. DNA for the CDR3: TGTGCCACCAGGACCGGACAGGGAATTAATGAAAAACTGTTTTTT. Protein product: CATRTGQGINEKLFF.

The rearrangement links TRBV28 to TRBJ1-3; maybe TRBD1 (6 bases). Per germline, CDR1 MDHEN and CDR2 SYDVKM. V lost 2 bases and J lost 2, with 10 bases in between. The CDR3 covers 15 residues. CDR3 residues: CASSLPGTTGNTIYF. The CDR3 bases are TGTGCCAGCAGTTTACCCGGGACAACTGGAAACACCATATATTTT.

V usage is TRBV29-1 and J usage is TRBJ2-3, with TRBD2 matching over 13 bases. Germline lookup yields CDR1 SQVTM and CDR2 ANQGSEA. CDR3 size: 13 residues. The CDR3 coding sequence is TGCATACTAGCGGGAGGGCCGGGAGATACGCAGTATTTT. This sequence encodes CILAGGPGDTQYF.

The gene calls are TRBV10-3 and TRBJ1-2; 9 bases match TRBD1. There are 15 residues in the CDR3. The V and J ends lost 5 bases and 6 bases, in that order; junction bases with no gene match: 10. Germline V gives CDR1 ENHRY, CDR2 SYGVKD. The CDR3 region has the DNA TGTGCCATCAGTATTCTTGACAGGGGGAACGATGGCTACACCTTC. The encoded protein is CAISILDRGNDGYTF.

This clone is a singleton in its sample. V usage is TRBV9 and J usage is TRBJ2-1, with 7 bases fitting TRBD1. There are 15 residues in the CDR3. Trimming removed 0 bases from V and 4 bases from J; junction bases left unmatched: 4. Germline V lookup: CDR1 SGDLS, CDR2 YYNGEE. CDR3 region: CASSVDRGFYNEQFF. CDR3 nucleotide sequence: TGTGCCAGCAGCGTAGACAGGGGTTTTTACAATGAGCAGTTCTTC.

The chain is built from TRBV5-1 and TRBJ2-3; 7 nucleotides agree with TRBD2. J lost 0 bases, V lost 0 bases, and 16 bases had no gene match. The CDR3 has 20 amino acids. The germline gives CDR1 SGHRS, CDR2 YFSETQ. CDR3 DNA: TGCGCCAGCAGCTTGGGTTTTGGTGCGGGAGATCTTTCGAGCACAGATACGCAGTATTTT. Its protein is CASSLGFGAGDLSSTDTQYF.

The gene calls are TRBV11-2 and TRBJ2-1, with D unresolved. V dropped 4 bases and J dropped 8 bases, with 12 bases sitting between them. This CDR3 region has 13 residues. Per germline, CDR1 SGHAT and CDR2 FQNNGV. DNA of the CDR3: TGTGCCAGCAGCTGGGCTCTCAACGATGAGCAGTTCTTC. Protein sequence: CASSWALNDEQFF.

V is TRBV7-3 and J is TRBJ2-5, with TRBD1 matching over 8 bases. The germline gives CDR1 SGHTA, CDR2 FQGTGA. The CDR3 totals 15 residues. V shed 5 bases and J 1 base; nucleotides not matched to a gene: 6. CDR3 residues: CASSPRQGPQETQYF. The CDR3 DNA is TGTGCCAGCAGCCCCCGACAGGGGCCCCAAGAGACCCAGTACTTC. Together with reference TRBV7-3 and TRBJ2-5, the CDR3 gives the full variable domain: GAGVSQTPSNKVTEKGKYVELRCDPISGHTALYWYRQSLGQGPEFLIYFQGTGAADDSGLPNDRFFAVRPEGSVSTLKIQRTERGDSAVYLCASSPRQGPQETQYFGPGTRLLVL.

V and J are TRBV30 and TRBJ2-3, with a tentative D call TRBD2 (5 bases). Germline CDR1 reads GTSNPN; CDR2 reads SVGIG (reference sequence). The CDR3 runs 14 residues. Trimming pared 4 bases from V and 2 bases from J, leaving 13 bases between. The CDR3 here is CAWKVTGNTDTQYF. The CDR3 nucleotides are TGTGCCTGGAAAGTAACCGGGAACACAGATACGCAGTATTTT.

The rearrangement links TRBV6-4 to TRBJ1-5; D gene ambiguous. Looked up from germline, CDR1 is MRHNA and CDR2 is SNTAGT. This CDR3 has 14 amino acids. Between the trimmed V and J ends, which lost 5 bases and 0 bases, there was a span of 8 bases. The CDR3 loop reads CASSSDYSNQPQHF. The CDR3 region has the DNA TGTGCCAGCAGTTCAGATTATAGCAATCAGCCCCAGCATTTT.

This chain connects TRBV6-1 to TRBJ2-5, with 7 bases lining up with TRBD2. V dropped 8 bases and J dropped 2; count of bases not matched to a gene: 2. CDR1 and CDR2 from the germline V gene are MNHNS and SASEGT. This CDR3 is 12 amino acids long. The CDR3 region has the DNA TGTGCCAGCTCAGCGGGGCAAGAGACCCAGTACTTC. Translated, it gives CASSAGQETQYF.

The CDR3 coding sequence is TGTGCCAGCAGCTTAGGGACTAGCGAGGGGTACAATGAGCAGTTCTTC. Protein sequence: CASSLGTSEGYNEQFF. V is TRBV13 and J is TRBJ2-1, with 8 nucleotides matching TRBD2. The CDR3 is made up of 16 amino acids. V lost 0 bases to trimming and J lost 4 bases; unmatched junction nucleotides: 5. Germline assignment: CDR1 PRHDT and CDR2 FYEKMQ (reference sequence).

The chain joins TRBV18 to TRBJ2-7, with 8 bases fitting TRBD1. J lost 4 bases, V lost 0 bases, and 8 bases had no gene match. The V gene's germline CDR1 is KGHSH and CDR2 LQKENI. The CDR3 covers 16 residues. In DNA form, the CDR3 reads TGTGCCAGCTCACCACCTGGACAGGGCTTAGTTTACGAGCAGTACTTC. This gives the protein CASSPPGQGLVYEQYF.

This clone appeared a single time. The gene calls are TRBV28 and TRBJ2-7; TRBD1 matches 8 bases. V shed 5 bases and J 3 bases; nucleotides not matched to a gene: 6. The germline V gene has CDR1 MDHEN and CDR2 SYDVKM. This CDR3 is 14 amino acids long. The CDR3 loop reads CASSRQGTSYEQYF. The CDR3 nucleotides are TGTGCCAGCAGTCGACAGGGGACGAGCTACGAGCAGTACTTC.

About this clone itself: The sample holds other DNA sequences that translate to the same CDR3. CDR3 in amino acids: CASSPSGNTGELFF. The CDR3 coding sequence is TGTGCCAGCAGCCCGTCGGGGAACACCGGGGAGCTGTTTTTT. The chain joins TRBV7-3 to TRBJ2-2; D call uncertain. Looked up from germline, CDR1 is SGHTA and CDR2 is FQGTGA. Deletions cut 5 bases from V and 1 base from J, with 8 bases between. This CDR3 comprises 14 residues.

In its sample, this clone was seen a few times. The gene calls are TRBV14 and TRBJ1-1; no clear D. This CDR3 comprises 10 residues. The V gene lost 6 bases and the J gene lost 5 bases, with 4 bases spanning the gap. Germline lookup yields CDR1 SGHDN and CDR2 FVKESK. CDR3 in DNA: TGTGCCAGCAGTCCTACTGAAGCTTTCTTT. It codes for CASSPTEAFF. The whole variable domain, filled in from reference TRBV14 and TRBJ1-1, reads EAGVTQFPSHSVIEKGQTVTLRCDPISGHDNLYWYRRVMGKEIKFLLHFVKESKQDESGMPNNRFLAERTGGTYSTLKVQPAELEDSGVYFCASSPTEAFFGQGTRLTVV.

The chain recombines TRBV5-4 with TRBJ2-3; TRBD2 aligns across 7 bases. Germline CDR1 and CDR2: SGHNT and YYREEE (reference sequence). With 1 base clipped from V and 6 bases from J, the junction kept 11 bases outside the gene matches. CDR3 size: 16 residues. The CDR3 DNA follows: TGTGCCAGCAGCTTGCATCCTAGCGGCCCCACCGATACGCAGTATTTT. Its translation: CASSLHPSGPTDTQYF.

This clone showed up just once. For the CDR3, the DNA is TGCAGCGTTACGGACACGGATAGCAATCAGCCCCAGCATTTT. It translates to CSVTDTDSNQPQHF. The V gene is TRBV29-1, the J gene TRBJ1-5, with D tentatively TRBD1 (5 bases). The CDR3 covers 14 residues. The germline gives CDR1 SQVTM, CDR2 ANQGSEA. The V and J ends lost 5 bases and 0 bases respectively, with 11 bases between them.

The chain employs TRBV28 and TRBJ1-5, with 8 bases lining up with TRBD1. After removal of 4 bases from V and 4 bases from J, the junction contained 6 bases not matched to a gene. The germline gives CDR1 MDHEN, CDR2 SYDVKM. The CDR3 is 15 residues long. DNA for the CDR3: TGTGCCAGCAGTTCCCTGACAGGGGAAAATCAGCCCCAGCATTTT. Its translation: CASSSLTGENQPQHF.

The V gene is TRBV7-9, the J gene TRBJ1-1; 10 bases are a match to TRBD1. Germline CDR1 and CDR2: SEHNR and FQNEAQ (reference sequence). V was pared by 1 base and J by 4 bases, with 15 bases of the junction left unmatched. This CDR3 has 19 amino acids. The CDR3 loop is CASSLEKGTGEFFGTEAFF. The CDR3, as DNA: TGTGCCAGCAGCTTAGAGAAAGGGACAGGGGAATTTTTTGGCACTGAAGCTTTCTTT.

The chain employs TRBV5-1 and TRBJ1-2; TRBD1 aligns across 9 bases. The V segment lost 3 bases and the J segment 8 bases; nucleotides outside the gene matches: 2. The germline CDR1 and CDR2 sequences are SGHRS and YFSETQ. The CDR3 sequence is 12 residues long. The CDR3 loop reads CASSSDRGGYTF. CDR3 coding DNA: TGCGCCAGCAGCTCGGACAGGGGAGGCTACACCTTC. Variable domain in full (rest from reference TRBV5-1 and TRBJ1-2): KAGVTQTPRYLIKTRGQQVTLSCSPISGHRSVSWYQQTPGQGLQFLFEYFSETQRNKGNFPGRFSGRQFSNSRSEMNVSTLELGDSALYLCASSSDRGGYTFGSGTRLTVV.

CDR3 residues: CASSLYRGAEADTQYF. For the CDR3, the DNA is TGTGCCAGCAGCTTGTACCGGGGGGCTGAGGCAGATACGCAGTATTTT. The chain combines TRBV5-4 with TRBJ2-3, with a weak D call TRBD2 (7 bases). The germline V and J ends were trimmed by 1 base and 4 bases, with 16 bases remaining between them. The CDR3 has 16 amino acids. CDR1 is SGHNT and CDR2 is YYREEE in the germline V gene (reference sequence). Full variable domain (outside the CDR3, taken from reference TRBV5-4 and TRBJ2-3): ETGVTQSPTHLIKTRGQQVTLRCSSQSGHNTVSWYQQALGQGPQFIFQYYREEENGRGNFPPRFSGLQFPNYSSELNVNALELDDSALYLCASSLYRGAEADTQYFGPGTRLTVL.

V gene TRBV9 combines with J gene TRBJ1-6; 8 bases line up with TRBD1. V was clipped by 3 bases and J by 0 bases; unmatched bases: 5. The CDR3 loop spans 17 amino acids. The germline V gene has CDR1 SGDLS and CDR2 YYNGEE. The CDR3 here is CASSAGGASSYNSPLHF. For the CDR3, the DNA is TGTGCCAGCAGCGCAGGGGGCGCGAGCTCCTATAATTCACCCCTCCACTTT. Drawing the rest from reference TRBV9 and TRBJ1-6, the complete variable domain is DSGVTQTPKHLITATGQRVTLRCSPRSGDLSVYWYQQSLDQGLQFLIQYYNGEERAKGNILERFSAQQFPDLHSELNLSSLELGDSALYFCASSAGGASSYNSPLHFGNGTRLTVT.